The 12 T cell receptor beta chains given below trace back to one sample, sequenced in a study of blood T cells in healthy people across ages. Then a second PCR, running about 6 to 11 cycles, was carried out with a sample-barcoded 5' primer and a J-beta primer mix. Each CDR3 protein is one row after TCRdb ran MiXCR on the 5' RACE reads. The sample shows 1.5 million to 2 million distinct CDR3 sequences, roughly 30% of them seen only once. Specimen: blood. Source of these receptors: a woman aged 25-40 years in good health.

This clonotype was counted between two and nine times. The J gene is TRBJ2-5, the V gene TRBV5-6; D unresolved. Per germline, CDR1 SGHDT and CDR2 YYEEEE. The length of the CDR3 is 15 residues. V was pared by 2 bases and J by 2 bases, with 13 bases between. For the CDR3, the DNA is TGTGCCAGCAGCTTTGGCAGATTCCCTCAAGAGACCCAGTACTTC. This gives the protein CASSFGRFPQETQYF.

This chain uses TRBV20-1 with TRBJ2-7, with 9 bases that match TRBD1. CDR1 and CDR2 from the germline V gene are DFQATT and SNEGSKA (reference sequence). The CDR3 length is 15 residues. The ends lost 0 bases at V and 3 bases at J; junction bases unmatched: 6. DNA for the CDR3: TGCAGTGCTAGAGATCATTACAGGGGGCTCTACGAGCAGTACTTC. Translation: CSARDHYRGLYEQYF.

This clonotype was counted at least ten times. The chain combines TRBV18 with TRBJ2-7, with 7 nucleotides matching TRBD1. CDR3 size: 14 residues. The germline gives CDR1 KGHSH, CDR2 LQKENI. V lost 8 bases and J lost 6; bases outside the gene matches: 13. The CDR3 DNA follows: TGTGCCAGCCGACACAGGGGTTTGTCGATCGAGCAGTACTTC. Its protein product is CASRHRGLSIEQYF.

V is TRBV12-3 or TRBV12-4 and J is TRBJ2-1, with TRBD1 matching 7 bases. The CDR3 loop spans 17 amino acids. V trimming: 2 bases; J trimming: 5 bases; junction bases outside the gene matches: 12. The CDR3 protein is CASSLYFPRTGHNEQFF. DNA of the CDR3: TGTGCCAGCAGTTTATACTTTCCTCGGACAGGCCACAATGAGCAGTTCTTC.

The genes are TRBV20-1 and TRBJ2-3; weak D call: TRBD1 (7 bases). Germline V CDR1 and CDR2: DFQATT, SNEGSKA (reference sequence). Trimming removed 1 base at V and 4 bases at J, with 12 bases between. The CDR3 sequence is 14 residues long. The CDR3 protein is CSARGTRGADTQYF. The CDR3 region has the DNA TGCAGTGCTAGAGGTACCAGGGGGGCAGATACGCAGTATTTT.

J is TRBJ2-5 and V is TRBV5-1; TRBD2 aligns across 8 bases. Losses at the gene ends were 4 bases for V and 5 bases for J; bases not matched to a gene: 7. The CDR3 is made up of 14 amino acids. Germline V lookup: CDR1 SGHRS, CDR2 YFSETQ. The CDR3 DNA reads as TGCGCCAGCAGCGACTTAGCGGGGATGGAGACCCAGTACTTC. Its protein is CASSDLAGMETQYF.

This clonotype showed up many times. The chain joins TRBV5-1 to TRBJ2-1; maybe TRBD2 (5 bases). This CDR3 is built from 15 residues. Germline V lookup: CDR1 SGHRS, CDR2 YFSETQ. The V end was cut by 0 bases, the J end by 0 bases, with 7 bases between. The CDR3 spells CASSLVGSSYNEQFF. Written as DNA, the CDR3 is TGCGCCAGCAGCTTGGTTGGGAGCTCCTACAATGAGCAGTTCTTC.

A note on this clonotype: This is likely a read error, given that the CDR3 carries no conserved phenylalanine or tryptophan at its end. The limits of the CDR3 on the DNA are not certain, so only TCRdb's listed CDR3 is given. The chain's CDR3 is CASSSDSSL. The genes are TRBV7-2 and TRBJ2-1; the D call TRBD1 from the table was never checked on the DNA. The CDR3 length equals 9 residues, ends included. CDR1 and CDR2 from the germline V gene are SGHTA and FQGNSA.

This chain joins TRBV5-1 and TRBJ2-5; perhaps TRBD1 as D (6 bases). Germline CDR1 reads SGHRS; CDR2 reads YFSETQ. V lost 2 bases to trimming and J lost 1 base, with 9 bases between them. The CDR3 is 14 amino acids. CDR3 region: CASSFGTPQETQYF. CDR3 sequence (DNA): TGCGCCAGCAGCTTCGGGACACCCCAAGAGACCCAGTACTTC.

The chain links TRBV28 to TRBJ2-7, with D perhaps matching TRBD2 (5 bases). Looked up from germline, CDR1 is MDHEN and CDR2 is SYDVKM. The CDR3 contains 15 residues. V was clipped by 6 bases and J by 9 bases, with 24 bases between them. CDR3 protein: CASSPLRADSARQYF. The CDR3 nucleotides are TGTGCCAGCAGCCCTTTGAGAGCGGACTCAGCGCGGCAGTACTTC.

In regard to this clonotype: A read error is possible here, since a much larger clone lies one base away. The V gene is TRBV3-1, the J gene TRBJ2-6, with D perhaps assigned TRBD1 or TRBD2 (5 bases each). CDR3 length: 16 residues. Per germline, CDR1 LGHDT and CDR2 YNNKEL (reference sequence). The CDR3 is CASSPAGSSGANVRTF. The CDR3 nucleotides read TGTGCCAGCAGCCCGGCGGGTTCCTCTGGGGCCAACGTCCGGACTTTC.

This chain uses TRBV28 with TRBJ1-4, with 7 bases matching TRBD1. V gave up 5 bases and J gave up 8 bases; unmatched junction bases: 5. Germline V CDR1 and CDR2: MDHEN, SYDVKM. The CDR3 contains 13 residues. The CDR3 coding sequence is TGTGCCAGCAGTACGGGGACAGCAGAAAAACTGTTTTTT. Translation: CASSTGTAEKLFF. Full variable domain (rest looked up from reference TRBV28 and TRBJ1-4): DVKVTQSSRYLVKRTGEKVFLECVQDMDHENMFWYRQDPGLGLRLIYFSYDVKMKEKGDIPEGYSVSREKKERFSLILESASTNQTSMYLCASSTGTAEKLFFGSGTQLSVL.